These 3 T cell receptor beta chains share one sample of origin, sequenced in a study of blood T cell repertoires in COVID-19. Libraries were prepared by immunoSEQ multiplex PCR; TCRdb keeps only in-frame clonotypes and omits some of them. The data contain roughly 240,000 clones, around 86% of them singletons. Sequenced material: peripheral blood. Every receptor here comes from a woman between 55 and 75 years old who had recovered from COVID-19.

The chain links TRBV7-2 to TRBJ1-3, with D uncertain. V lost 8 bases, J lost 0 bases, and 8 bases lay in between. The CDR3 is made up of 13 amino acids. Germline loops: CDR1 SGHTA, CDR2 FQGNSA. The CDR3 DNA is TGTGCCAGCTCGGGTAACTCTGGAAACACCATATATTTT. This gives the protein CASSGNSGNTIYF.

This chain links TRBV5-1 with TRBJ2-3, with 10 nucleotides matching TRBD1. The CDR3 is made up of 15 amino acids. The germline gives CDR1 SGHRS, CDR2 YFSETQ. Trimming took 4 bases from V and 4 from J; bases not matched to a gene: 6. The CDR3 loop is CASSIRTGGPDTQYF. The CDR3 DNA sequence: TGCGCCAGCAGCATTCGGACAGGGGGTCCAGATACGCAGTATTTT. Variable domain in full (rest from reference TRBV5-1 and TRBJ2-3): KAGVTQTPRYLIKTRGQQVTLSCSPISGHRSVSWYQQTPGQGLQFLFEYFSETQRNKGNFPGRFSGRQFSNSRSEMNVSTLELGDSALYLCASSIRTGGPDTQYFGPGTRLTVL.

The V gene is TRBV5-8, the J gene TRBJ2-3, with D possibly being TRBD2 (5 bases). The V gene's germline CDR1 is SGHTS and CDR2 YDEGEE. This CDR3 has 14 residues. The V and J ends lost 4 bases and 4 bases respectively, with 13 bases between them. As DNA, the CDR3 is TGTGCCAGCAGCCAGACTACTTTTTCAGATACGCAGTATTTT. Protein sequence: CASSQTTFSDTQYF.